This TCR beta chain was recovered during a study of T cells in Graves' hyperthyroidism and ophthalmopathy. In this sample, this clonotype turned up many times. It was RNA transcripts that yielded the amplified TCR beta CDR3 regions. TCR CDR3 underwent first-round RT-PCR with the HTBI primer set. Using its own MiXCR run on the multiplex PCR reads, TCRdb lists one record per CDR3 protein. The table records about 290,000 distinct CDR3 sequences, roughly 14% of them present only once. Material: blood. This clonotype was sampled from a woman in her thirties with Graves' hyperthyroidism that later progressed to Graves' ophthalmopathy.

The CDR3 protein is CASSPGLSSYDEQFF. CDR3 nucleotide sequence: TGTGCCAGCTCCCCGGGACTATCTTCTTATGATGAGCAGTTCTTC. This chain uses TRBV7-3 with TRBJ2-1; 7 nucleotides line up with TRBD2. V lost 8 bases, J lost 8 bases, and 15 bases stayed unmatched. The V gene's germline CDR1 is SGHTA and CDR2 FQGTGA. The CDR3 extends over 15 amino acids. Complete variable domain (other parts from reference TRBV7-3 and TRBJ2-1): GAGVSQTPSNKVTEKGKYVELRCDPISGHTALYWYRQSLGQGPEFLIYFQGTGAADDSGLPNDRFFAVRPEGSVSTLKIQRTERGDSAVYLCASSPGLSSYDEQFFGPGTRLTVL.